Listed here are 6 T cell receptor beta chains from one sample, sequenced in a study of cytomegalovirus exposure and HLA in healthy donors. PCR used 60 Vbeta primers and 13 Jbeta primers. Repertoires were generated with immunoSEQ multiplex PCR, while TCRdb's copy carries only in-frame clones and drops some. The table includes 150,000 or so clones, almost 80% detected once. Sequencing was performed on PBMCs. These receptor sequences come from a man aged 25-45 years in good health and CMV-seronegative.

The V gene is TRBV7-9, the J gene TRBJ2-1; a possible D gene is TRBD2 (6 bases). The germline V and J ends were trimmed by 5 bases and 10 bases, with 21 bases remaining between them. Germline V gene lookup returns CDR1 SEHNR and CDR2 FQNEAQ (reference sequence). This CDR3 has 15 amino acids. The CDR3 DNA reads as TGTGCCAGCAGCCGATTTGCGGGGCCTTCGGGGGAGCAGTTCTTC. Translation gives CASSRFAGPSGEQFF.

The chain employs TRBV6-6 and TRBJ2-7; TRBD1 matches at 9 bases. CDR1 and CDR2 (germline): MNHNY, SVGAGI (reference sequence). This CDR3 has 16 amino acids. After removal of 0 bases from V and 2 bases from J, the junction contained 5 bases not matched to a gene. CDR3 DNA: TGTGCCAGCAGTTACTCGAGGGGACAGGGAACCTACGAGCAGTACTTC. Its translation: CASSYSRGQGTYEQYF.

The chain uses TRBV7-3 and TRBJ2-5; the D is unclear. The V end was cut by 0 bases, the J end by 2 bases, with 4 bases between. In germline, CDR1 is SGHTA, CDR2 FQGTGA. CDR3 length: 13 amino acids. The CDR3 DNA reads as TGTGCCAGCAGCTTAACCTATCAAGAGACCCAGTACTTC. It yields the protein CASSLTYQETQYF.

CDR3 bases: TGTGCCAGCAGCCCGCGGGACCGGACCTACGAGCAGTACTTC. This gives the protein CASSPRDRTYEQYF. The genes are TRBV11-3 and TRBJ2-7, with D possibly matching TRBD2 (6 bases). CDR1 is SGHNT and CDR2 is YENEEA in the germline V gene. The CDR3 has 14 residues. Trimming removed 5 bases at V and 2 bases at J, with 13 bases between. The entire variable domain, with the rest obtained from reference TRBV11-3 and TRBJ2-7, is as follows: EAGVVQSPRYKIIEKKQPVAFWCNPISGHNTLYWYLQNLGQGPELLIRYENEEAVDDSQLPKDRFSAERLKGVDSTLKIQPAELGDSAVYLCASSPRDRTYEQYFGPGTRLTVT.

The V call is TRBV5-1, the J call TRBJ1-6; the D is unclear. CDR3 length equals 16 residues. The V end lost 4 bases, the J end lost 12 bases, and 23 bases lay between the germline ends. Looked up from germline, CDR1 is SGHRS and CDR2 is YFSETQ. CDR3 residues: CASSPEDGTGRVPLHF. Here the CDR3 DNA reads TGCGCCAGCAGCCCGGAGGACGGAACTGGAAGGGTACCCCTCCACTTT.

There are a few counts of this clone. The rearrangement joins TRBV30 to TRBJ1-2, with TRBD1 matching 8 bases. The germline V gene has CDR1 GTSNPN and CDR2 SVGIG (reference sequence). Trimming removed 4 bases from V and 3 bases from J; junction bases left unmatched: 7. The CDR3 covers 14 residues. CDR3 nucleotide sequence: TGTGCCTGGAACGACAGGGGTAGGGACTATGGCTACACCTTC. Translation gives CAWNDRGRDYGYTF.